Following are 5 T cell receptor beta chains from one sample sequenced in a study of regulatory T cells in long-lasting Graves disease. Described time point: newly diagnosed GD, antithyroid drugs for less than 3 months. Generation of the TCR library employed RNA extracted from PBMCs. With iRepertoire HTBI primers and Arm-PCR of CDR3 regions, TCR beta libraries were built. TCRdb itself ran the multiplex PCR reads through MiXCR, one entry per CDR3 protein. The data contain around 500,000 distinct CDR3 sequences, more than 10% of them singletons. The same data also went into a second study, on T cells in Graves' hyperthyroidism and ophthalmopathy.

Sequences were derived from peripheral blood mononuclear cells (PBMCs), sampled at new diagnosis, from a patient treated with antithyroid drugs. The receptors derive from a woman aged 25 to 39 with Graves disease.

The V and J genes are TRBV7-9 and TRBJ1-1, with D hard to call. V shed 5 bases and J shed 1 base, with 11 bases lying between them. Per the germline V gene, CDR1 is SEHNR and CDR2 is FQNEAQ (reference sequence). The CDR3 totals 14 residues. CDR3 in DNA: TGTGCCAGCAGCCGACTACTTGGGAACACTGAAGCTTTCTTT. Amino acid sequence: CASSRLLGNTEAFF.

Concerning this clonotype: This may be a read error: a much more frequent sequence differs by one nucleotide. The genes are TRBV30 and TRBJ2-7; TRBD1 aligns across 9 bases. The CDR3 is made up of 12 amino acids. With 6 bases clipped from V and 6 bases from J, the junction kept 6 bases outside the gene matches. CDR1 and CDR2 (germline): GTSNPN, SVGIG (reference sequence). CDR3 in DNA: TGTGCCTGTACCGGGACAGGGTGCGAGCAGTACTTC. This sequence encodes CACTGTGCEQYF.

This clonotype was recorded many times. The chain combines TRBV7-8 with TRBJ2-3; no firm D call. With 5 bases removed from V and 8 bases from J, the gap between germline ends came to 14 bases. Looked up from germline, CDR1 is SGHVS and CDR2 is FQNEAQ. CDR3 length equals 13 residues. The CDR3 here is CASSQRYRGTQYF. CDR3 nucleotide sequence: TGTGCCAGCAGCCAAAGGTACCGCGGTACGCAGTATTTT.

This clonotype was counted many times. This chain uses TRBV7-2 with TRBJ2-5; no reliable D call. Germline V gives CDR1 SGHTA, CDR2 FQGNSA. The CDR3 contains 12 residues. Trimming shortened V by 4 bases and J by 4 bases, and 7 bases separated the two germline ends. CDR3 sequence: CASSSYRETQYF. The DNA for the CDR3 is TGTGCCAGCAGCTCGTATCGAGAGACCCAGTACTTC.

This clonotype showed up many times. V and J are TRBV2 and TRBJ2-1; a possible D gene is TRBD1 (8 bases). CDR1 is SNHLY and CDR2 is FYNNEI in the germline V gene. Between the trimmed V and J ends, which lost 8 bases and 2 bases, there was a span of 13 bases. The CDR3 is 14 amino acids. This CDR3 is CASGQGGTYNEQFF. The CDR3 DNA reads TGTGCCAGCGGACAGGGAGGGACCTACAATGAGCAGTTCTTC.